The 13 T cell receptor beta chains below come from one sample, sequenced in a study of cytomegalovirus exposure and HLA in healthy donors. 60 Vbeta and 13 Jbeta primers were used in PCR. Using immunoSEQ multiplex PCR, the repertoire was profiled, and TCRdb retains in-frame clones only, with some absent. The sample shows about 130,000 clones, 55% to 75% of them seen only once. Sequencing was performed on PBMCs. The receptor set was obtained from a man aged 30 to 39 in good health and CMV-seronegative.

The chain is built from TRBV2 and TRBJ2-1, with TRBD1 identical over 8 bases. V lost 6 bases, J lost 5 bases, and 6 bases stayed unmatched. The CDR3 has 14 amino acids. CDR1 SNHLY and CDR2 FYNNEI come from the germline V gene. CDR3: CASSQDRANNEQFF. CDR3 DNA sequence: TGTGCCAGCAGCCAGGACAGGGCGAACAATGAGCAGTTCTTC. Supplemented by reference TRBV2 and TRBJ2-1, the full variable domain reads EPEVTQTPSHQVTQMGQEVILRCVPISNHLYFYWYRQILGQKVEFLVSFYNNEISEKSEIFDDQFSVERPDGSNFTLKIRSTKLEDSAMYFCASSQDRANNEQFFGPGTRLTVL.

The DNA of the CDR3 is TGTGCCAGCAGCTCAGGGGTCCGGGGAGGCTACACCTTC. This translates into CASSSGVRGGYTF. This chain connects TRBV11-2 to TRBJ1-2; D might be TRBD1 (6 bases). Trimming stripped 4 bases from V and 8 bases from J, with 14 bases between. CDR3 size: 13 residues. From germline, CDR1 is SGHAT and CDR2 FQNNGV.

The chain links TRBV13 to TRBJ1-5, with 10 nucleotides matching TRBD1. V was pared by 5 bases and J by 3 bases, with 4 bases of the junction left unmatched. This CDR3 comprises 15 residues. Per germline, CDR1 PRHDT and CDR2 FYEKMQ (reference sequence). CDR3 sequence reads: CASSIGTGDNQPQHF. CDR3 DNA sequence: TGTGCCAGCAGCATCGGGACAGGGGACAATCAGCCCCAGCATTTT.

This clone has more than one count but fewer than ten. The CDR3 DNA reads TGCGCCAGCAGCTTACTAGCGGGGGGGACCTACAATGAGCAGTTCTTC. Its protein product is CASSLLAGGTYNEQFF. J is TRBJ2-1 and V is TRBV5-1; TRBD2 matches 13 bases. Per the germline V gene, CDR1 is SGHRS and CDR2 is YFSETQ. The CDR3 has 16 amino acids. V trimming: 2 bases; J trimming: 2 bases; junction bases outside the gene matches: 1.

This chain joins TRBV5-1 and TRBJ2-7, with TRBD1 matching 7 bases. Germline V gene sequence: CDR1 SGHRS, CDR2 YFSETQ. V shed 4 bases, J shed 7 bases, and the junction held 17 bases outside the gene matches. The CDR3 loop spans 16 amino acids. In DNA form, the CDR3 reads TGCGCCAGCAGCCCAGAGGGACCGGGACAGACTTGGGAGCAGTACTTC. Its protein is CASSPEGPGQTWEQYF.

This rearrangement joins TRBV5-1 to TRBJ2-1; 7 bases fit TRBD1. This CDR3 contains 14 residues. J lost 8 bases, V lost 1 base, and 6 bases had no gene match. Per the germline V gene, CDR1 is SGHRS and CDR2 is YFSETQ. CDR3 sequence reads: CASSLRQGGYEQFF. CDR3 in DNA: TGCGCCAGCAGCTTGAGACAGGGCGGTTATGAGCAGTTCTTC. The full variable domain, with the rest looked up from reference TRBV5-1 and TRBJ2-1, is KAGVTQTPRYLIKTRGQQVTLSCSPISGHRSVSWYQQTPGQGLQFLFEYFSETQRNKGNFPGRFSGRQFSNSRSEMNVSTLELGDSALYLCASSLRQGGYEQFFGPGTRLTVL.

This rearrangement joins TRBV5-1 to TRBJ2-7, with 8 bases lining up with TRBD1. Germline CDR1 reads SGHRS; CDR2 reads YFSETQ. J was trimmed by 2 bases and V by 3 bases; bases with no gene match: 4. The CDR3 loop spans 14 amino acids. CDR3 nucleotides: TGCGCCAGCAGCTCGCAGACAGGGGCCTACGAGCAGTACTTC. Its protein is CASSSQTGAYEQYF.

The genes are TRBV5-6 and TRBJ2-1, with D perhaps matching TRBD2 (5 bases). The V end was cut by 4 bases, the J end by 7 bases, with 21 bases between. Per germline, CDR1 SGHDT and CDR2 YYEEEE. The CDR3 sequence is 16 residues long. The chain's CDR3 is CASSPWVARRRNEQFF. For the CDR3, the DNA is TGTGCCAGCAGCCCCTGGGTAGCGAGGCGGAGGAATGAGCAGTTCTTC. Full variable domain (remainder filled in from reference TRBV5-6 and TRBJ2-1): DAGVTQSPTHLIKTRGQQVTLRCSPKSGHDTVSWYQQALGQGPQFIFQYYEEEERQRGNFPDRFSGHQFPNYSSELNVNALLLGDSALYLCASSPWVARRRNEQFFGPGTRLTVL.

This clone showed up just a few times. J is TRBJ2-2 and V is TRBV2, with 7 bases that match TRBD2. After removal of 11 bases from V and 1 base from J, the junction contained 7 bases not matched to a gene. This CDR3 has 14 residues. From germline, CDR1 is SNHLY and CDR2 FYNNEI. Here the CDR3 reads CASKGGVNTGELFF. The CDR3 bases are TGTGCCTCCAAGGGAGGGGTGAACACCGGGGAGCTGTTTTTT.

This clone was seen more than once but under ten times. V is TRBV15 and J is TRBJ2-3; 11 nucleotides agree with TRBD1. Germline V gene sequence: CDR1 LNHNV, CDR2 YYDKDF (reference sequence). The trim removed 5 bases at V and 6 bases at J, leaving 10 bases unmatched. The CDR3 covers 16 residues. The CDR3 loop reads CATSDGQGAGVDTQYF. For the CDR3, the DNA is TGTGCCACCAGCGACGGACAGGGGGCGGGTGTGGATACGCAGTATTTT.

The chain employs TRBV10-1 and TRBJ2-3; D is uncertain. Germline CDR1 and CDR2: WNHNN and SYGVQD (reference sequence). The CDR3 covers 11 residues. V shed 6 bases and J shed 5 bases, with 6 bases lying between them. DNA of the CDR3: TGCGCCAGCAGCCTAGGAGATACGCAGTATTTT. Protein sequence: CASSLGDTQYF.

A few counts support this clone. The V call is TRBV29-1, the J call TRBJ2-1; a possible D gene is TRBD1 (5 bases). Germline V gives CDR1 SQVTM, CDR2 ANQGSEA. Trimming took off 5 bases at V and 6 bases at J, with 14 bases between the two ends. The CDR3 runs to 13 residues. The CDR3, as DNA: TGCAGCGTTACCCGTGGGGCCTCCAATGAGCAGTTCTTC. The encoded protein is CSVTRGASNEQFF.

The rearrangement links TRBV7-3 to TRBJ1-6; tentatively, D is TRBD1 (6 bases). CDR1 is SGHTA, CDR2 FQGTGA, per germline. Between the trimmed V and J ends, which lost 5 bases and 9 bases, there was a span of 8 bases. The CDR3 length is 12 residues. CDR3 DNA: TGTGCCAGCAGCGGACAGCTTTCACCCCTCCACTTT. Its protein is CASSGQLSPLHF.